The rows below give T cell receptor beta chains drawn from one sample of a study of cytomegalovirus exposure and HLA in healthy donors. The data were produced by immunoSEQ multiplex PCR, yet TCRdb's version contains in-frame clones alone and is incomplete. The sample lists 130,000 to 150,000 clones, roughly 79% seen once, with approximately 6.9% in the top ten. Sequenced material: PBMCs. These receptors were obtained from a woman in her thirties or forties in good health and CMV-seropositive. Both conserved end residues are part of each CDR3. The D gene is left open where the match is weak. Clone size is given for some rows only: seen once, a few or many times, or a class if the clone is expanded.

clone_size	v_call	j_call	d_call	cdr3_aa	cdr3_nt
once	TRBV10-2	TRBJ2-1	TRBD2	CASSDMGRGTSGGARGNEQFF	TGCGCCAGCAGTGACATGGGGCGAGGGACTAGCGGGGGGGCACGAGGGAATGAGCAGTTCTTC
few	TRBV7-2	TRBJ1-1	.	CASSSTRGTLAFF	TGTGCCAGCAGCTCCACACGGGGAACTTTGGCTTTCTTT
.	TRBV7-3	TRBJ2-1	TRBD1	CASSSDRGNEQFF	TGTGCCAGCAGCTCCGACAGGGGCAATGAGCAGTTCTTC
.	TRBV7-9	TRBJ2-7	.	CASSLRGQGSEQYF	TGTGCCAGCAGCTTACGCGGCCAAGGGAGCGAGCAGTACTTC
.	TRBV5-5	TRBJ2-1	.	CASSLTLNEQFF	TGTGCCAGCAGCTTGACACTAAATGAGCAGTTCTTC
.	TRBV10-3	TRBJ2-1	TRBD2	CAISTGTRVDEQFF	TGTGCCATCAGTACCGGGACTAGGGTCGATGAGCAGTTCTTC
.	TRBV7-6	TRBJ2-5	.	CASSSGHLETQYF	TGTGCCAGCAGCTCGGGACATCTAGAGACCCAGTACTTC
.	TRBV2	TRBJ2-3	.	CASKGGPNTDTQYF	TGTGCCAGCAAAGGAGGGCCTAACACAGATACGCAGTATTTT
few	TRBV10-3	TRBJ1-6	.	CAISNLQGWNSPLHF	TGTGCCATCAGTAATCTACAGGGCTGGAATTCACCCCTCCACTTT
.	TRBV20-1	TRBJ1-1	.	CSARDTEAFF	TGCAGTGCCAGGGACACTGAAGCTTTCTTT
.	TRBV5-1	TRBJ2-2	.	CASSLAVGVGELFF	TGCGCCAGCAGCTTGGCCGTAGGGGTTGGGGAGCTGTTTTTT
few	TRBV7-3	TRBJ2-1	TRBD1	CASSRGQYNEQFF	TGTGCCAGCAGCCGGGGACAGTACAATGAGCAGTTCTTC
.	TRBV5-4	TRBJ1-6	.	CASSLGGGYNSPLHF	TGTGCCAGCAGCTTGGGGGGCGGATATAATTCACCCCTCCACTTT
once	TRBV21-1	TRBJ1-2	.	CASIRDRGENGYTF	TGTGCCAGCATCCGAGACAGGGGGGAAAATGGCTACACCTTC
.	TRBV7-9	TRBJ2-1	.	CASSLSTGFLFF	TGTGCCAGCAGCTTATCGACAGGCTTTCTGTTCTTC
.	TRBV11-2	TRBJ1-1	.	CASSPSQGSTEAFF	TGTGCCAGCAGCCCCTCCCAGGGGTCCACTGAAGCTTTCTTT
.	TRBV5-1	TRBJ2-3	.	CASSLGSGSQDTQYF	TGCGCCAGCAGCTTGGGTAGCGGTTCACAAGATACGCAGTATTTT
.	TRBV5-1	TRBJ1-1	TRBD1	CASSPTQGDYAEAFF	TGCGCCAGCAGCCCAACACAGGGGGATTACGCTGAAGCTTTCTTT
.	TRBV5-1	TRBJ1-4	TRBD1	CASSGQDNEKLFF	TGCGCCAGCAGCGGACAGGATAATGAAAAACTGTTTTTT
once	TRBV5-4	TRBJ1-4	TRBD1	CASSSGGSNEKLFF	TGTGCCAGCAGCTCAGGGGGTTCTAATGAAAAACTGTTTTTT
.	TRBV6-5	TRBJ1-4	.	CASSSGRVFEKLFF	TGTGCCAGCAGTTCAGGCAGGGTTTTTGAAAAACTGTTTTTT
.	TRBV28	TRBJ1-2	.	CASTRWAEPFGYTF	TGTGCCAGCACTCGGTGGGCAGAACCCTTTGGCTACACCTTC
.	TRBV2	TRBJ1-2	.	CASSDTGNGYTF	TGTGCCAGCAGTGATACAGGGAATGGCTACACCTTC
once	TRBV9	TRBJ1-5	TRBD1	CASSAGGAGNQPQHF	TGTGCCAGCAGCGCAGGGGGCGCGGGTAATCAGCCCCAGCATTTT
.	TRBV6-5	TRBJ2-2	.	CASHGGMGTGELFF	TGTGCCAGCCATGGGGGCATGGGCACCGGGGAGCTGTTTTTT
.	TRBV10-2	TRBJ2-7	.	CASRGGAGNPYEQYF	TGCGCCAGCAGGGGGGGGGCAGGGAACCCCTACGAGCAGTACTTC
.	TRBV9	TRBJ2-3	TRBD2	CASSVGLAADLDTQYF	TGTGCCAGCAGCGTTGGACTAGCGGCCGACCTTGATACGCAGTATTTT
.	TRBV10-2	TRBJ2-1	.	CASSESSRGTYNEQFF	TGCGCCAGCAGTGAGTCGAGCCGGGGTACCTACAATGAGCAGTTCTTC
.	TRBV27	TRBJ1-4	.	CASSLSAGLGEKLFF	TGTGCCAGCAGTTTATCGGCAGGGCTTGGTGAAAAACTGTTTTTT
.	TRBV10-3	TRBJ1-2	TRBD1	CAISTGGLVYGYTF	TGTGCCATCAGTACAGGGGGCTTAGTCTATGGCTACACCTTC
.	TRBV4-1	TRBJ2-3	TRBD2	CASSQDGYSGDSTDTQYF	TGCGCCAGCAGCCAAGATGGGTACAGCGGGGATAGCACAGATACGCAGTATTTT
.	TRBV7-3	TRBJ2-1	TRBD2	CASSVGLAGVNEQFF	TGTGCCAGCAGCGTGGGACTAGCGGGGGTTAATGAGCAGTTCTTC
few	TRBV2	TRBJ2-1	TRBD2	CASKKSGGTDNEQFF	TGTGCCAGCAAGAAGTCGGGGGGTACTGACAATGAGCAGTTCTTC
.	TRBV19	TRBJ2-2	.	CASRITRVGELFF	TGTGCGTCGAGGATAACACGTGTCGGGGAGCTGTTTTTT
.	TRBV30	TRBJ1-2	.	CAWSVGRGYGYTF	TGTGCCTGGAGTGTAGGCAGGGGCTATGGCTACACCTTC
.	TRBV29-1	TRBJ1-2	.	CTDGAGSGYTF	TGCACCGACGGAGCGGGCTCTGGCTACACCTTC
.	TRBV6-5	TRBJ2-2	TRBD2	CASSSPRGVATGELFF	TGTGCCAGCAGTTCCCCCCGGGGGGTAGCCACCGGGGAGCTGTTTTTT
.	TRBV7-9	TRBJ2-5	TRBD2	CASSNSGGETQYF	TGTGCCAGCAGCAACAGCGGGGGTGAGACCCAGTACTTC
.	TRBV27	TRBJ2-7	TRBD2	CASRTPGGSSYEQYF	TGTGCCAGCAGGACCCCGGGGGGGAGCTCCTACGAGCAGTACTTC
.	TRBV9	TRBJ2-3	TRBD2	CASSVGASGGGDTQYF	TGTGCCAGCAGCGTAGGTGCTAGCGGGGGGGGAGATACGCAGTATTTT
.	TRBV2	TRBJ1-3	.	CASSEETASGNTIYF	TGTGCCAGCAGTGAAGAGACAGCTTCTGGAAACACCATATATTTT
.	TRBV2	TRBJ2-7	.	CASSEGARGFDEQYF	TGTGCCAGCAGTGAGGGGGCGCGGGGGTTTGACGAGCAGTACTTC
.	TRBV2	TRBJ2-4	.	CASSTRTRPGNIQYF	TGTGCCAGCAGTACTAGAACTAGGCCCGGAAACATTCAGTACTTC
.	TRBV29-1	TRBJ2-7	TRBD1	CSVYPGGHEQYF	TGCAGCGTTTACCCAGGGGGCCACGAGCAGTACTTC
once	TRBV7-3	TRBJ2-2	TRBD2	CASSLGGTGELFF	TGTGCCAGCAGCCTCGGGGGGACCGGGGAGCTGTTTTTT
.	TRBV28	TRBJ2-1	TRBD2	CASSSGAGGRNEQFF	TGTGCCAGCAGTTCTGGGGCGGGGGGGCGGAATGAGCAGTTCTTC
.	TRBV28	TRBJ1-1	.	CASRQEMNTEAFF	TGTGCCAGCAGGCAGGAAATGAACACTGAAGCTTTCTTT
.	TRBV11-2	TRBJ2-7	TRBD1	CASSLDAGGYEQYF	TGTGCCAGCAGCTTAGACGCAGGGGGTTACGAGCAGTACTTC